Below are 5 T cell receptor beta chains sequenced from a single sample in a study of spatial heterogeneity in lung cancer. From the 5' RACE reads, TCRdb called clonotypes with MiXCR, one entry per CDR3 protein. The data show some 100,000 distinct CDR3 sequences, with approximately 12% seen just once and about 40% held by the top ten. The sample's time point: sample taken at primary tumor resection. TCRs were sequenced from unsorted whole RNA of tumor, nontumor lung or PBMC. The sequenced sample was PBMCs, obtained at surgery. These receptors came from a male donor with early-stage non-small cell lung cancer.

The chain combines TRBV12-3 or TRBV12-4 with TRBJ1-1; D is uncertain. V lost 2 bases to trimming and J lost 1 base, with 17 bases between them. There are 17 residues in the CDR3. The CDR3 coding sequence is TGTGCCAGCAGTTTAAAATCCTTCGGAAACTCGAACACTGAAGCTTTCTTT. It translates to CASSLKSFGNSNTEAFF.

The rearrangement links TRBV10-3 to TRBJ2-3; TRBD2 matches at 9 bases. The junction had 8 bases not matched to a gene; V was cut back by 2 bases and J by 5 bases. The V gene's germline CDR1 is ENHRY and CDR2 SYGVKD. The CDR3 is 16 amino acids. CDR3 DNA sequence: TGTGCCATCAGTGAGCCCGATAGCGGGAGTGGAGATACGCAGTATTTT. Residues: CAISEPDSGSGDTQYF.

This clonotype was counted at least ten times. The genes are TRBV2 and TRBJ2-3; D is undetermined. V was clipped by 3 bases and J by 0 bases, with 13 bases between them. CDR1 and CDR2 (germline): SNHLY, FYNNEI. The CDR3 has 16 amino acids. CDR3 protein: CASSDKLSSSTDTQYF. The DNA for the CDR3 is TGTGCCAGCAGTGACAAGCTATCCTCGAGCACAGATACGCAGTATTTT.

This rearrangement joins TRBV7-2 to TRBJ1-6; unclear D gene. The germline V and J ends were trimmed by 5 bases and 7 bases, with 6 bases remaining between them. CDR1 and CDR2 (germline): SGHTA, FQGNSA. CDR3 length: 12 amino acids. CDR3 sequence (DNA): TGTGCCAGCAGCACAGAAAATTCACCCCTCCACTTT. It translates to CASSTENSPLHF.

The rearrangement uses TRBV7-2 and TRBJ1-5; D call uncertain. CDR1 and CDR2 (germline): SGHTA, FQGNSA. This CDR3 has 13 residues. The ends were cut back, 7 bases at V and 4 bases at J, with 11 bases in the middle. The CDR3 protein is CASNNEANQPQHF. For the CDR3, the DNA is TGTGCCAGCAACAATGAGGCTAATCAGCCCCAGCATTTT.